The rows below give T cell receptor beta chains drawn from one sample of a study of cytomegalovirus exposure and HLA in healthy donors. The table came from immunoSEQ multiplex PCR; TCRdb's copy has only in-frame clones and leaves some out. The sample yields roughly 110,000 clones, 79% seen once. Sequences were obtained from PBMCs. The receptor set was obtained from a woman under 30 in good health and CMV-seropositive. CDR3s include the opening cysteine and the closing phenylalanine or tryptophan. The order of the fields is D gene, V gene, J gene, clone size, CDR3 DNA, CDR3 protein. A D gene is named only where the DNA matches it firmly. Size is stated for part of the rows, as once, few or many counts, or as a class when the clone is expanded.

D: .
V: TRBV13
J: TRBJ1-2
size: .
DNA: TGTGCCAGCAGCACCGACAGTGCGTGGAATGGCTACACCTTC
CDR3: CASSTDSAWNGYTF

D: .
V: TRBV15
J: TRBJ1-1
size: few
DNA: TGTGCCACCAGCAGAGATCGAGGGAGCACTGAAGCTTTCTTT
CDR3: CATSRDRGSTEAFF

D: .
V: TRBV4-1
J: TRBJ2-2
size: .
DNA: TGCGCCAGCAGCCTGGGGCTTTCATACACCGGGGAGCTGTTTTTT
CDR3: CASSLGLSYTGELFF

D: .
V: TRBV9
J: TRBJ1-1
size: .
DNA: TGTGCCAGCAGCGTAGGGAGGGCCACTGAAGCTTTCTTT
CDR3: CASSVGRATEAFF

D: TRBD2
V: TRBV7-9
J: TRBJ2-5
size: few
DNA: TGTGCCAGCAGCCAGCCTCGGGGAGCGGGGGGAGAGACCCAGTACTTC
CDR3: CASSQPRGAGGETQYF

D: .
V: TRBV7-6
J: TRBJ2-7
size: once
DNA: TGTGCCAGCAGCTCTGACAGCGTCAACGAGCAGTACTTC
CDR3: CASSSDSVNEQYF

D: TRBD2
V: TRBV5-6
J: TRBJ2-7
size: .
DNA: TGTGCCAGCAGCGACGGAGGACTAGCGGGAACGTACGAGCAGTACTTC
CDR3: CASSDGGLAGTYEQYF

D: .
V: TRBV5-1
J: TRBJ2-7
size: .
DNA: TGCGCCAGCAGGGGAGCGGGTTACTCCTACGAGCAGTACTTC
CDR3: CASRGAGYSYEQYF

D: TRBD1
V: TRBV2
J: TRBJ1-2
size: .
DNA: TGTGCCAGCAGGTCGGGCAGGGGGACTAACTATGGCTACACCTTC
CDR3: CASRSGRGTNYGYTF

D: TRBD2
V: TRBV7-8
J: TRBJ2-3
size: .
DNA: TGTGCCAGCAGCTTACCCGAAGCTTTAGCGGGAAGCACAGATACGCAGTATTTT
CDR3: CASSLPEALAGSTDTQYF

D: TRBD1
V: TRBV16
J: TRBJ1-2
size: once
DNA: TGTGCCAGCAGCCAATGGGACAGCTATGGCTACACCTTC
CDR3: CASSQWDSYGYTF

D: .
V: TRBV6-5
J: TRBJ1-2
size: .
DNA: TGTGCCAGCAGTTACGTCGCCAGTGATACCTATGGCTACACCTTC
CDR3: CASSYVASDTYGYTF

D: .
V: TRBV6-6
J: TRBJ2-1
size: .
DNA: TGTGCCAGCAGTTACTCACGGGGTGAGCAGTTCTTC
CDR3: CASSYSRGEQFF

D: .
V: TRBV5-1
J: TRBJ2-5
size: .
DNA: TGCGCCAGCAGCTTGGGGGGGGAGGAGACCCAGTACTTC
CDR3: CASSLGGEETQYF

D: .
V: TRBV10-3
J: TRBJ1-5
size: few
DNA: TGTGCCATCAGTGGACATAGCAATCAGCCCCAGCATTTT
CDR3: CAISGHSNQPQHF

D: TRBD1
V: TRBV19
J: TRBJ2-7
size: once
DNA: TGTGCCAGTAGACGTCAGGGGGACTACGAGCAGTACTTC
CDR3: CASRRQGDYEQYF

D: TRBD1
V: TRBV6-5
J: TRBJ1-2
size: .
DNA: TGTGCCAGCAGTTCGACGGGACAGGGTAGTGGCTACACCTTC
CDR3: CASSSTGQGSGYTF

D: .
V: TRBV30
J: TRBJ1-1
size: few
DNA: TGTGCCGCGCGGGAGAACACTGAAGCTTTCTTT
CDR3: CAARENTEAFF

D: .
V: TRBV15
J: TRBJ2-5
size: .
DNA: TGTGCCACCGCGGCAGTACAAGAGACCCAGTACTTC
CDR3: CATAAVQETQYF

D: TRBD2
V: TRBV7-3
J: TRBJ2-2
size: .
DNA: TGTGCCAGCAGCTGGACTAGCGGGACGGGCGGGGAGCTGTTTTTT
CDR3: CASSWTSGTGGELFF

D: TRBD1
V: TRBV27
J: TRBJ2-7
size: once
DNA: TGTGCCAGCAGTTGGGACAGGGCTTCCTACGAGCAGTACTTC
CDR3: CASSWDRASYEQYF

D: .
V: TRBV19
J: TRBJ1-1
size: .
DNA: TGTGCCAGTAGTATCTCCCGAGAAAGAGTCGCTGAAGCTTTCTTT
CDR3: CASSISRERVAEAFF

D: .
V: TRBV7-6
J: TRBJ1-2
size: .
DNA: TGTGCCAGCAGCTTATCCGGGGGGGGCGCAGGAGGCTACACCTTC
CDR3: CASSLSGGGAGGYTF

D: .
V: TRBV7-9
J: TRBJ2-7
size: .
DNA: TGTGCCAGCAGCTCCGCAGGGGCTCCCATCGACGACGAGCAGTACTTC
CDR3: CASSSAGAPIDDEQYF

D: TRBD1
V: TRBV2
J: TRBJ1-2
size: few
DNA: TGTGCCAGCAGCCCATTTGGCCCACAGGGGACCCTCTATGGCTACACCTTC
CDR3: CASSPFGPQGTLYGYTF

D: .
V: TRBV5-1
J: TRBJ1-1
size: .
DNA: TGCGCCAGCAGCCAAACCGGGAACACTGAAGCTTTCTTT
CDR3: CASSQTGNTEAFF

D: .
V: TRBV5-1
J: TRBJ1-3
size: .
DNA: TGCGCCAGCAGCCTGGAGAGCTCTGGAAACACCATATATTTT
CDR3: CASSLESSGNTIYF

D: TRBD2
V: TRBV5-5
J: TRBJ2-1
size: .
DNA: TGTGCCAGCAGCTGGTTTTCGGGACTAGCTGGGTGGGAGCAGTTCTTC
CDR3: CASSWFSGLAGWEQFF

D: .
V: TRBV11-3
J: TRBJ2-1
size: .
DNA: TGTGCCAGCAGCTTAGATTCTGACAATGAGCAGTTCTTC
CDR3: CASSLDSDNEQFF

D: TRBD1
V: TRBV2
J: TRBJ1-2
size: few
DNA: TGTGCCAGCAGTCCCGACAGGGGGAGAGGCTACACCTTC
CDR3: CASSPDRGRGYTF

D: TRBD1
V: TRBV7-6
J: TRBJ1-1
size: .
DNA: TGTGCCAGCAGCTCCCTGACAGGGGAGAACACTGAAGCTTTCTTT
CDR3: CASSSLTGENTEAFF

D: TRBD2
V: TRBV25-1
J: TRBJ2-7
size: .
DNA: TGTGCCAGCGAGAGATGGGGGGGTTCCTACGAGCAGTACTTC
CDR3: CASERWGGSYEQYF

D: .
V: TRBV27
J: TRBJ2-1
size: .
DNA: TGTGCCAGCAGCCTAGCCAATGAGCAGTTCTTC
CDR3: CASSLANEQFF

D: .
V: TRBV19
J: TRBJ1-1
size: .
DNA: TGTGCCAGTAGTATTGCACGCGGATACACTGAAGCTTTCTTT
CDR3: CASSIARGYTEAFF

D: TRBD2
V: TRBV4-1
J: TRBJ2-7
size: once
DNA: TGCGCCAGCAAGCCTTTAACTAGCGGGAGCTACGAGCAGTACTTC
CDR3: CASKPLTSGSYEQYF

D: .
V: TRBV5-1
J: TRBJ2-7
size: .
DNA: TGCGCCAGCAGCTTGGCCGGGGGGCCGAGCTCCTACGAGCAGTACTTC
CDR3: CASSLAGGPSSYEQYF

D: .
V: TRBV5-1
J: TRBJ2-3
size: .
DNA: TGCGCCAGCTCCCCACGGGGGGACACCTTCGCAGATACGCAGTATTTT
CDR3: CASSPRGDTFADTQYF

D: .
V: TRBV30
J: TRBJ1-2
size: .
DNA: TGTGCCTGGAGTCCAGGCCCTGGCTATGGCTACACCTTC
CDR3: CAWSPGPGYGYTF

D: TRBD2
V: TRBV2
J: TRBJ2-1
size: .
DNA: TGTGCCAGCAGTGAACGACTAGCGGGGTGGGGCTCCTACAATGAGCAGTTCTTC
CDR3: CASSERLAGWGSYNEQFF

D: .
V: TRBV5-1
J: TRBJ2-7
size: .
DNA: TGCGCCAGCAGACTGGGCAGGGAAATTTACGAGCAGTACTTC
CDR3: CASRLGREIYEQYF

D: .
V: TRBV7-6
J: TRBJ2-7
size: .
DNA: TGTGCCAGCAGCTTAGCGCCCGGGAAACTCTACGAGCAGTACTTC
CDR3: CASSLAPGKLYEQYF

D: .
V: TRBV2
J: TRBJ2-1
size: .
DNA: TGTGCCAGCAGTGGCCTTCTGGTGGGGCGTCAGGGTGAGCAGTTCTTC
CDR3: CASSGLLVGRQGEQFF

D: TRBD1
V: TRBV28
J: TRBJ1-4
size: .
DNA: TGTGCCAGCAATGAGGACAGGGGTTTCAAACTGTTTTTT
CDR3: CASNEDRGFKLFF

D: .
V: TRBV7-2
J: TRBJ1-1
size: .
DNA: TGTGCCAGCAGCCCACACCAGGGGAACACTGAAGCTTTCTTT
CDR3: CASSPHQGNTEAFF

D: .
V: TRBV30
J: TRBJ2-2
size: .
DNA: TGTGCCGGCCCAGCGCGGGACGGGGAGCTGTTTTTT
CDR3: CAGPARDGELFF

D: TRBD2
V: TRBV10-1
J: TRBJ2-1
size: .
DNA: TGCGCCAGCAGTGAGATAGGGGAGGGCCGAAATGAGCAGTTCTTC
CDR3: CASSEIGEGRNEQFF

D: .
V: TRBV13
J: TRBJ2-5
size: once
DNA: TGTGCCAGCAGCTTAGTCGGATGGAGGGACAGCCTTGGAGAGACCCAGTACTTC
CDR3: CASSLVGWRDSLGETQYF

D: .
V: TRBV30
J: TRBJ1-1
size: .
DNA: TGTGCCTGGAAAGGAGAGGGAACGAACACTGAAGCTTTCTTT
CDR3: CAWKGEGTNTEAFF

D: .
V: TRBV6-6
J: TRBJ2-2
size: .
DNA: TGTGCCAGCAGTGGGCCCGTAGGGGCAAATTGGGAGCTGTTTTTT
CDR3: CASSGPVGANWELFF

D: .
V: TRBV6-5
J: TRBJ2-7
size: .
DNA: TGTGCCAGCAGTTTACGGGTCTTCTACGAGCAGTACTTC
CDR3: CASSLRVFYEQYF

D: .
V: TRBV21-1
J: TRBJ1-1
size: .
DNA: TGTGCCAGCAGCAAGGGAGAGGGTTGGGACACTGAAGCTTTCTTT
CDR3: CASSKGEGWDTEAFF

D: .
V: TRBV7-8
J: TRBJ2-7
size: .
DNA: TGTGCCAGCAGCAGACAGGTGCTCGAGCAGTACTTC
CDR3: CASSRQVLEQYF

D: TRBD2
V: TRBV19
J: TRBJ2-2
size: .
DNA: TGTGCCAGTATAGGACTAGCGGGTCACACCGGGGAGCTGTTTTTT
CDR3: CASIGLAGHTGELFF

D: TRBD1
V: TRBV7-9
J: TRBJ1-1
size: .
DNA: TGTGCCAGCAGCTTAGGAACCCTCCGGGACAGGATGAACACTGAAGCTTTCTTT
CDR3: CASSLGTLRDRMNTEAFF

D: TRBD1
V: TRBV4-2
J: TRBJ2-5
size: .
DNA: TGTGCCAGCAGCCAAGGGACAGGGGAAGAGACCCAGTACTTC
CDR3: CASSQGTGEETQYF

D: TRBD1
V: TRBV5-1
J: TRBJ1-4
size: .
DNA: TGCGCCAGCAGCAGCGAGTCAGGGGGCGCGATGAGGGCGAAAAAACTGTTTTTT
CDR3: CASSSESGGAMRAKKLFF

D: TRBD1
V: TRBV5-1
J: TRBJ1-2
size: .
DNA: TGCGCCAGCAGCTATTCGACAGGGGGAAAGGGTGGCTACACCTTC
CDR3: CASSYSTGGKGGYTF

D: .
V: TRBV14
J: TRBJ2-7
size: few
DNA: TGTGCCAGCAGCCGAATACCGGGCCAGGGAAGTTACGAGCAGTACTTC
CDR3: CASSRIPGQGSYEQYF

D: TRBD2
V: TRBV7-7
J: TRBJ2-5
size: few
DNA: TGTGCTAGCAGCTTAGGAACGGGAGGAAGGGAGACCCAGTACTTC
CDR3: CASSLGTGGRETQYF